This T cell receptor beta chain was profiled in a study of early T cells in non-severe SARS-CoV-2 infection. One entry per CDR3 protein results from TCRdb running MiXCR on the 5' RACE reads. The sample records tens of thousands of distinct CDR3 sequences, about 9.4% being singletons. Per germline, CDR1 SGHTA and CDR2 FQGNSA. V was shortened by 3 bases and J by 6 bases, with 12 bases between the two germline ends. The CDR3 runs 14 residues. This TCR was recovered from an adult who was a healthcare worker with PCR-confirmed SARS-CoV-2 infection or an uninfected control (not recorded which). This chain uses TRBV7-2 with TRBJ2-1; tentatively, D is TRBD1 or TRBD2 (5 bases each). Sample: whole blood, taken at baseline. CDR3 protein: CASSFRGRLNEQFF. Written as DNA, the CDR3 is TGTGCCAGCAGCTTCCGGGGACGCCTCAATGAGCAGTTCTTC.